This T cell receptor (beta chain) emerged from a study of blood T cell repertoires in COVID-19. About the study: Spain, Italy and the United States supplied samples that represented acute and convalescent COVID-19. PBMCs, B-cell-depleted T cells, or T cells were the source of the cDNA or gDNA that made up the material.

V gave up 5 bases and J gave up 2 bases; unmatched junction bases: 7. The length of the CDR3 is 16 residues. CDR1 and CDR2 from the germline V gene are SGHTA and FQGNSA. Study processing details: Amplification with reference gene primers provided the estimates of nucleated cell counts. TCRdb's table, derived via immunoSEQ multiplex PCR, lists solely in-frame clones and lacks some. The DNA was the basis for D and trimming; V, J and clone size are from that table. The sample holds about 160,000 clones, under 85% seen once. The origin of this receptor is a man aged 70 or older with acute or convalescent COVID-19. The specimen sequenced was peripheral blood. This chain links TRBV7-2 with TRBJ2-3; 10 bases are shared with TRBD2. Written as DNA, the CDR3 is TGTGCCAGCAGCAAGCGGGGGGGACTAGCCACAGATACGCAGTATTTT. It encodes CASSKRGGLATDTQYF.